This entry lists 25 T cell receptor beta chains sequenced from one sample in a study of CD8 T cells in ankylosing spondylitis. Overall study results and limits: In ankylosing spondylitis blood, a motif of several highly homologous TCR beta variants appeared characteristic.

TCRdb reprocessed the 5' RACE reads via MiXCR and lists one record per CDR3 protein. The table records 500,000 to 650,000 distinct CDR3 sequences, under 5.5% of them present only once. Antigens of these TCRs are unknown. The sample taken for sequencing was blood, either unsorted or a sorted T cell fraction (not recorded which). These receptors were collected from a male donor with ankylosing spondylitis.

This clonotype was counted ten times or more. Here the CDR3 reads CSGDRAHNTEAFF. As DNA, the CDR3 is TGCAGCGGTGACAGAGCCCATAACACTGAAGCTTTCTTT. This rearrangement joins TRBV29-1 to TRBJ1-1; tentative D call: TRBD1 (5 bases). Germline V gene data show CDR1 as SQVTM and CDR2 as ANQGSEA. V lost 7 bases, J lost 2 bases, and 14 bases lay in between. This CDR3 is built from 13 residues.

This clonotype was recorded at least ten times. The chain carries TRBV7-2 and TRBJ1-2, with D possibly TRBD1 on 5 matching bases. The CDR3 contains 15 residues. V was shortened by 0 bases and J by 4 bases, with 12 bases between the two germline ends. The V gene's germline CDR1 is SGHTA and CDR2 FQGNSA. The CDR3 protein is CASSLASLTGYGYTF. The CDR3 DNA reads TGTGCCAGCAGCTTAGCCTCCCTCACAGGCTATGGCTACACCTTC.

This clonotype appeared many times. This rearrangement joins TRBV15 to TRBJ2-7; unclear D gene. The CDR3 covers 17 residues. V lost 0 bases, J lost 2 bases, and 17 bases lay in between. Germline-derived CDR1 and CDR2 are LNHNV and YYDKDF (reference sequence). The CDR3 nucleotides read TGTGCCACCAGCAGAGATAATCTCTGGACGCAAGCCTACGAGCAGTACTTC. This encodes CATSRDNLWTQAYEQYF.

Points on this clonotype: The conserved final phenylalanine or tryptophan is absent from the CDR3, which likely points to a read error. The CDR3 sequence: CASSQDREDTQYL. The CDR3 DNA follows: TGCGCCAGCAGCCAAGACAGGGAGGATACGCAGTATTTA. The V call is TRBV4-1, the J call TRBJ2-3; perhaps D is TRBD1 or TRBD2 (5 bases each). Per the germline V gene, CDR1 is MGHRA and CDR2 is YSYEKL. V lost 0 bases and J lost 6, with 7 bases in between. This CDR3 has 13 amino acids.

This clonotype showed up many times. The chain couples TRBV4-3 to TRBJ1-2; D perhaps matches TRBD1 (6 bases). V was trimmed by 2 bases and J by 6 bases, leaving 13 bases between them. The CDR3 runs to 14 residues. CDR1 and CDR2 (germline): LGHNA, YSLEER. In nucleotides, the CDR3 is TGCGCCAGCAGCCAATACAGGGAGGACGATGGCTACACCTTC. It translates to CASSQYREDDGYTF.

This rearrangement joins TRBV20-1 to TRBJ2-7; D perhaps matches TRBD1 (6 bases). Germline assignment: CDR1 DFQATT and CDR2 SNEGSKA (reference sequence). The CDR3 spans 12 residues. The CDR3 protein is CSARTVIGEQYF. Written as DNA, the CDR3 is TGCAGCGCTCGGACAGTTATCGGCGAGCAGTACTTC.

Ten or more counts support this clonotype. The chain joins TRBV12-3 or TRBV12-4 to TRBJ1-5; possible D gene TRBD1, 5 bases. The length of the CDR3 is 13 residues. The V end lost 5 bases, the J end lost 6 bases, and 11 bases lay between the germline ends. CDR3 residues: CASSGTWGQPQHF. The CDR3 nucleotides read TGTGCCAGCAGTGGGACCTGGGGTCAGCCCCAGCATTTT.

This clonotype was detected many times. The chain has TRBV7-2 and TRBJ1-5; 10 bases agree with TRBD1. CDR1 and CDR2 from the germline V gene are SGHTA and FQGNSA. The CDR3 consists of 15 residues. V was pared by 5 bases and J by 6 bases, with 7 bases of the junction left unmatched. CDR3 sequence reads: CASSPGQGNFQPQHF. The CDR3 DNA sequence: TGTGCCAGCAGCCCGGGACAGGGGAACTTTCAGCCCCAGCATTTT.

This clonotype was observed at least ten times. This chain connects TRBV5-6 to TRBJ1-4; D is undetermined. Germline CDR1 and CDR2: SGHDT and YYEEEE. The V end was cut by 4 bases, the J end by 8 bases, with 15 bases between. This CDR3 has 14 residues. The CDR3, as DNA: TGTGCCAGCAGCCCACGCAGACTTAACGAAAAACTGTTTTTT. Its protein is CASSPRRLNEKLFF.

This clonotype occurred many times. This chain joins TRBV6-1 and TRBJ2-7; a weak D match, TRBD2 (5 bases). Trimming cost V 10 bases and J 6 bases, with 7 bases left between them. The length of the CDR3 is 9 residues. Germline V gene lookup returns CDR1 MNHNS and CDR2 SASEGT. The DNA for the CDR3 is TGTGCCACCGGACTCGAGCAGTACTTC. Its protein product is CATGLEQYF.

This chain connects TRBV4-2 to TRBJ2-3; D remains unclear. The CDR3 has 16 residues. V was pared by 0 bases and J by 2 bases, with 12 bases between. The germline gives CDR1 LGHNA, CDR2 YNFKEQ. The CDR3 sequence: CASSQDHGTATDTQYF. The CDR3 nucleotides are TGTGCCAGCAGCCAAGATCATGGTACAGCCACAGATACGCAGTATTTT.

At least ten counts were recorded for this clonotype. J is TRBJ1-5 and V is TRBV12-3 or TRBV12-4; a weak D match, TRBD1 (5 bases). The V end lost 4 bases, the J end lost 7 bases, and 8 bases lay between the germline ends. The CDR3 covers 12 residues. CDR3 loop: CASSYGGQPQHF. The CDR3 DNA reads as TGTGCCAGCAGTTACGGGGGGCAGCCCCAGCATTTT.

Ten or more counts support this clonotype. This sequence joins TRBV4-3 and TRBJ1-3; no reliable D call. Germline V gives CDR1 LGHNA, CDR2 YSLEER. The V end was cut by 8 bases, the J end by 8 bases, with 16 bases between. The length of the CDR3 is 13 residues. The CDR3 loop is CASSSNRLDTIYF. Here the CDR3 DNA reads TGCGCCAGCTCCTCGAACCGATTAGACACCATATATTTT.

This clonotype has a count of ten or more. This sequence joins TRBV5-1 and TRBJ2-4, with a tentative D call TRBD1 (5 bases). The germline CDR1 and CDR2 sequences are SGHRS and YFSETQ. Trimming removed 4 bases from V and 2 bases from J, with 13 bases in between. The CDR3 runs to 15 residues. The CDR3 spells CASSLNQGSKNIQYF. Here the CDR3 DNA reads TGCGCCAGCAGCCTAAACCAGGGATCCAAAAACATTCAGTACTTC. Complete variable domain (other parts from reference TRBV5-1 and TRBJ2-4): KAGVTQTPRYLIKTRGQQVTLSCSPISGHRSVSWYQQTPGQGLQFLFEYFSETQRNKGNFPGRFSGRQFSNSRSEMNVSTLELGDSALYLCASSLNQGSKNIQYFGAGTRLSVL.

The table lists this clonotype with many counts. The V call is TRBV20-1, the J call TRBJ1-5, with 7 bases matching TRBD1. The CDR3 covers 12 residues. CDR1 DFQATT and CDR2 SNEGSKA come from the germline V gene (reference sequence). CDR3 nucleotides: TGCAGCTCTAGACAGGGCTATCAGCCCCAGCATTTT. As protein: CSSRQGYQPQHF.

This clonotype was detected many times. Here the CDR3 DNA reads TGTGCCAGCAGCCAAGAGGGACGGAGCAATCAGCCCCAGCATTTT. Its translation is CASSQEGRSNQPQHF. V and J are TRBV4-2 and TRBJ1-5, with a tentative D call TRBD1 (5 bases). The CDR3 covers 15 residues. The germline gives CDR1 LGHNA, CDR2 YNFKEQ. The germline V and J ends were trimmed by 0 bases and 1 base, with 7 bases remaining between them.

This clonotype was counted a few times. This chain links TRBV7-6 with TRBJ2-3; 12 bases align to TRBD2. V lost 4 bases to trimming and J lost 6 bases; unmatched junction nucleotides: 8. This CDR3 has 16 residues. CDR1 and CDR2 (germline): SGHVS, FNYEAQ. The CDR3 sequence is CASSSGLAGIYDTQYF. Written as DNA, the CDR3 is TGTGCCAGCAGCTCAGGACTAGCGGGAATTTACGATACGCAGTATTTT.

The chain couples TRBV20-1 to TRBJ2-1; 9 bases align to TRBD2. The CDR3 has 16 residues. In germline, CDR1 is DFQATT, CDR2 SNEGSKA (reference sequence). The trim removed 2 bases at V and 7 bases at J, leaving 12 bases unmatched. The CDR3 sequence: CSARSRGGWGSNEQFF. DNA for the CDR3: TGCAGTGCTAGATCGCGGGGGGGCTGGGGTTCGAATGAGCAGTTCTTC.

This clonotype was recorded many times. The V call is TRBV5-5, the J call TRBJ2-3, with D possibly matching TRBD2 (5 bases). V lost 4 bases and J lost 5, with 14 bases in between. Germline CDR1 SGHKS, CDR2 YYEKEE (reference sequence). CDR3 length: 14 amino acids. Written as DNA, the CDR3 is TGTGCCAGCAGCCTGGAAGAGGGAATAGATACGCAGTATTTT. It encodes CASSLEEGIDTQYF. Variable domain in full (rest from reference TRBV5-5 and TRBJ2-3): DAGVTQSPTHLIKTRGQQVTLRCSPISGHKSVSWYQQVLGQGPQFIFQYYEKEERGRGNFPDRFSARQFPNYSSELNVNALLLGDSALYLCASSLEEGIDTQYFGPGTRLTVL.

This clonotype was counted at least ten times. The DNA for the CDR3 is TGTGCCAGCAGTTCCTGGGACAGCCCTCCTGGGGCCAACGTCCTGACTTTC. Translating it yields CASSSWDSPPGANVLTF. The V gene is TRBV28, the J gene TRBJ2-6, with TRBD1 matching 7 bases. Germline assignment: CDR1 MDHEN and CDR2 SYDVKM. The V gene end was trimmed by 4 bases and the J gene end by 2 bases; junction bases not matched to a gene: 8. The CDR3 consists of 17 residues.

This chain joins TRBV5-1 and TRBJ2-7; D is ambiguous. This CDR3 comprises 14 residues. Trimming shortened V by 0 bases and J by 2 bases, and 9 bases separated the two germline ends. Germline loops: CDR1 SGHRS, CDR2 YFSETQ. The CDR3 sequence: CASSLGQDTYEQYF. As DNA, the CDR3 is TGCGCCAGCAGCTTGGGCCAGGATACCTACGAGCAGTACTTC. Together with reference TRBV5-1 and TRBJ2-7, the CDR3 gives the full variable domain: KAGVTQTPRYLIKTRGQQVTLSCSPISGHRSVSWYQQTPGQGLQFLFEYFSETQRNKGNFPGRFSGRQFSNSRSEMNVSTLELGDSALYLCASSLGQDTYEQYFGPGTRLTVT.

In this sample, this clonotype turned up many times. The V gene is TRBV4-2, the J gene TRBJ2-1, with a weak D call TRBD1 (6 bases). The germline V gene encodes CDR1 LGHNA and CDR2 YNFKEQ. Between the trimmed V and J ends, which lost 2 bases and 3 bases, there was a span of 8 bases. The CDR3 runs to 14 residues. This chain's CDR3 is CASSQRDNYNEQFF. DNA for the CDR3: TGTGCCAGCAGCCAAAGGGACAACTACAATGAGCAGTTCTTC.

This clonotype came up many times. This chain uses TRBV9 with TRBJ2-3; D might be TRBD2 (5 bases). In germline, CDR1 is SGDLS, CDR2 YYNGEE. The germline V and J ends were trimmed by 4 bases and 3 bases, with 15 bases remaining between them. This CDR3 spans 15 amino acids. The CDR3, as DNA: TGTGCCAGCAGCCCTGCGATCGGGGTGACAGATACGCAGTATTTT. Residues: CASSPAIGVTDTQYF.

This clonotype was picked up many times. This chain connects TRBV12-3 or TRBV12-4 to TRBJ2-5, with D unclear. This CDR3 is built from 14 residues. Trimming took off 4 bases at V and 5 bases at J, with 14 bases between the two ends. CDR3 nucleotides: TGTGCCAGCAGTTGGTATCTAGACGGGGAGACCCAGTACTTC. Amino acids: CASSWYLDGETQYF.

The chain couples TRBV7-2 to TRBJ1-6; D gene uncertain. The CDR3 loop spans 13 amino acids. The V gene lost 8 bases and the J gene lost 6 bases, with 11 bases spanning the gap. Germline V lookup: CDR1 SGHTA, CDR2 FQGNSA. CDR3 in amino acids: CASRASANSPLHF. CDR3 nucleotides: TGTGCCAGCCGGGCGTCAGCTAATTCACCCCTCCACTTT.